These T cell receptor beta chains were read from a single sample in a study of T cell clusters in autoimmune cytopenias. Reanalyzing the multiplex PCR reads, TCRdb keeps one entry per CDR3 protein, without DNA. The ten most abundant clones cover approximately 7.5% of a sample with about 6,100 distinct CDR3 sequences. These data also featured in a second study, about T cell repertoires in aging, cancer and after chemotherapy.

Sequenced: peripheral blood. All receptors come from a human donor in good health. Both conserved end residues are part of each CDR3. Fields, in order: clone size, J gene, V gene, CDR3 protein. Some rows mark clone size as missing; the rest say once, few, many or name a class of expanded clone.

medium-sized,TRBJ2-5,TRBV19,CASSLRTSGRQETQYF
medium-sized,TRBJ1-5,TRBV6-5,CASRGTGGKHF
medium-sized,TRBJ1-4,TRBV7-6,CASSTGNGRNEKLFF
medium-sized,TRBJ2-7,TRBV29-1,CSVRPGEYEQYF
.,TRBJ2-7,TRBV5-1,CASSPVRPEGEQYF
medium-sized,TRBJ1-1,TRBV6-2/TRBV6-3,CASRRTGMNTEAFF
.,TRBJ2-1,TRBV4-3,CASSTRQGRYNEQFF
.,TRBJ2-2,TRBV6-1,CASSGPGMRTNTGELFF
medium-sized,TRBJ2-5,TRBV12-3/TRBV12-4,CASSGGTGAAETQYF
.,TRBJ2-3,TRBV4-1,CASSQGGGVWTDTQYF
.,TRBJ1-3,TRBV6-2/TRBV6-3,CASSSRDSGNTIYF
medium-sized,TRBJ1-5,TRBV10-3,CAISGGDRQPQHF
medium-sized,TRBJ2-3,TRBV10-3,CAISLSGGPTDTQYF
medium-sized,TRBJ2-2,TRBV6-4,CASSEQGSSETGELFF
medium-sized,TRBJ2-3,TRBV6-1,CASSEQWTDTQYF
.,TRBJ1-2,TRBV20-1,CSARVATYRANYGYTF
.,TRBJ2-2,TRBV25-1,CASTSGAGELFF
medium-sized,TRBJ2-6,TRBV6-2/TRBV6-3,CASSYEGTGANVLTF
.,TRBJ1-1,TRBV27,CASSLSSAGSAFF
medium-sized,TRBJ1-2,TRBV19,CASRTGEEYGYTF
.,TRBJ2-2,TRBV12-3/TRBV12-4,CASSLTLAGGANTGELFF
.,TRBJ2-1,TRBV11-2,CASSLVGEGEQFF
medium-sized,TRBJ1-2,TRBV29-1,CSVETGGGDGYTF
medium-sized,TRBJ2-3,TRBV6-2/TRBV6-3,CASRSSSGGPADTQYF
.,TRBJ2-7,TRBV5-1,CASSLGLGQGQNYEQYF
medium-sized,TRBJ1-3,TRBV13,CASSLISGNTIYF